One and the same sample provided the 18 T cell receptor beta chains below, sequenced in a study of blood T cell repertoires in COVID-19. This table comes from immunoSEQ multiplex PCR, and its TCRdb copy is limited to in-frame clones, with some not included. The sample carries around 260,000 clones, 88% recorded once. The source material was peripheral blood. All receptors derive from a man in his 60s who had recovered from COVID-19.

The V gene is TRBV12-2, the J gene TRBJ1-5; TRBD1, the table's D call, was not compared with the DNA. TRBV12-2 is given as a pseudogene. This CDR3 contains 17 residues. The CDR3 sequence: CASRLGRGSNGNQPQHF. Here the CDR3 DNA reads TGTGCAAGTCGCTTAGGAAGGGGTTCCAATGGCAATCAGCCCCAGCATTTT.

The rearrangement uses TRBV11-3 and TRBJ1-1; 7 bases are shared with TRBD1. Trimming cost V 5 bases and J 0 bases; bases outside gene matches: 15. CDR1 is SGHNT and CDR2 is YENEEA in the germline V gene. The length of the CDR3 is 18 residues. This CDR3 reads CASSPGKGRGEMNTEAFF. The DNA of the CDR3 is TGTGCCAGCAGCCCGGGAAAGGGCAGGGGGGAGATGAACACTGAAGCTTTCTTT.

This clone was recorded once. This chain joins TRBV9 and TRBJ1-2; 7 bases are a match to TRBD1. The CDR3 has 15 amino acids. CDR1 and CDR2 (germline): SGDLS, YYNGEE. V lost 0 bases and J lost 8; bases outside the gene matches: 10. The CDR3 nucleotides read TGTGCCAGCAGCGTAGCTTGGGGACAGACCGGAGGCTACACCTTC. This gives the protein CASSVAWGQTGGYTF.

This clone has just a few counts. The CDR3 sequence is CASSQLLPGQGKLAPKNTEAFF. CDR3 sequence (DNA): TGTGCCAGCTCACAACTGCTTCCGGGACAGGGGAAGTTAGCGCCTAAGAACACTGAAGCTTTCTTT. This chain links TRBV18 with TRBJ1-1, with TRBD1 matching 10 bases. The CDR3 runs 22 residues. Germline-derived CDR1 and CDR2 are KGHSH and LQKENI. V dropped 4 bases and J dropped 1; count of bases not matched to a gene: 24. The full variable domain, rest sourced from reference TRBV18 and TRBJ1-1, is NAGVMQNPRHLVRRRGQEARLRCSPMKGHSHVYWYRQLPEEGLKFMVYLQKENIIDESGMPKERFSAEFPKEGPSILRIQQVVRGDSAAYFCASSQLLPGQGKLAPKNTEAFFGQGTRLTVV.

This chain uses TRBV7-8 with TRBJ1-5; perhaps TRBD1 as D (5 bases). The CDR3 is made up of 15 amino acids. V was clipped by 1 base and J by 1 base, with 8 bases between them. CDR1 is SGHVS, CDR2 FQNEAQ, per germline. The CDR3 reads CASSLGGRSNQPQHF. In DNA, the CDR3 is TGTGCCAGCAGCTTAGGGGGGAGGAGCAATCAGCCCCAGCATTTT.

The chain has TRBV23-1 and TRBJ2-2; tentatively, D is TRBD2 (6 bases). TRBV23-1 is labeled an ORF, and its function is uncertain. CDR3 length: 14 residues. V was pared by 3 bases and J by 5 bases, with 10 bases between. CDR3 region: CASSHEEGTGELFF. CDR3 nucleotide sequence: TGCGCCAGCAGTCATGAGGAGGGGACCGGGGAGCTGTTTTTT.

The rearrangement uses TRBV9 and TRBJ2-5; 9 bases agree with TRBD1. This CDR3 contains 16 residues. Trimming at V came to 2 bases and at J to 5 bases, leaving 10 bases not matched to a gene. Per germline, CDR1 SGDLS and CDR2 YYNGEE. In nucleotides, the CDR3 is TGTGCCAGCAGCGTTTCTTCAGCCGGGACAGGGGAGACCCAGTACTTC. This encodes CASSVSSAGTGETQYF.

DNA for the CDR3: TGTGCCAGCACCAATGGGCGATTGAACACTGAAGCTTTCTTT. Amino acid sequence: CASTNGRLNTEAFF. J is TRBJ1-1 and V is TRBV2; D gene uncertain. The CDR3 has 14 residues. Between the trimmed V and J ends, which lost 7 bases and 0 bases, there was a span of 12 bases. The germline V gene encodes CDR1 SNHLY and CDR2 FYNNEI.

The V call is TRBV9, the J call TRBJ2-3, with 14 nucleotides matching TRBD2. The CDR3 sequence is 16 residues long. The J segment lost 4 bases and the V segment lost 4 bases, leaving 5 bases of the junction unmatched. The germline V gene encodes CDR1 SGDLS and CDR2 YYNGEE. This CDR3 reads CASSIQGLAGADTQYF. The CDR3 nucleotides read TGTGCCAGCAGCATCCAGGGACTAGCGGGGGCAGATACGCAGTATTTT.

This chain joins TRBV29-1 and TRBJ1-2, with a tentative D call TRBD1 (5 bases). Germline values: CDR1 SQVTM, CDR2 ANQGSEA. This CDR3 is built from 13 residues. V was clipped by 8 bases and J by 5 bases, with 18 bases between them. The CDR3 nucleotides are TGCAGCACCCCGGGGGGTATGGATTATGGCTACACCTTC. It encodes CSTPGGMDYGYTF.

The chain uses TRBV6-2 or TRBV6-3 and TRBJ2-7; 8 bases map to TRBD1. The CDR3 totals 15 residues. V dropped 4 bases and J dropped 4; count of bases not matched to a gene: 9. The germline CDR1 and CDR2 sequences are MNHEY and SVGEGT. The CDR3 DNA reads as TGTGCCAGCAGTTTAGAATCAGGGGGCTCGTACGAGCAGTACTTC. The encoded protein is CASSLESGGSYEQYF.

V is TRBV24-1 and J is TRBJ2-1; tentatively, D is TRBD1 (5 bases). The CDR3 is made up of 17 amino acids. The V gene lost 1 base and the J gene lost 0 bases, with 12 bases spanning the gap. CDR1 is KGHDR and CDR2 is SFDVKD in the germline V gene. The CDR3 DNA sequence: TGTGCCACCAGTGATTTTAAGGGGTCTAGCTCCTACAATGAGCAGTTCTTC. This sequence encodes CATSDFKGSSSYNEQFF.

The CDR3 DNA reads TGTGCCAGCAGAGGACAGGGCACTGGTGGCTACACCTTC. It specifies CASRGQGTGGYTF. The V and J genes are TRBV6-4 and TRBJ1-2; 8 positions match TRBD1. Trimming removed 6 bases from V and 7 bases from J; junction bases left unmatched: 7. From germline, CDR1 is MRHNA and CDR2 SNTAGT. The CDR3 sequence is 13 residues long.

The chain carries TRBV28 and TRBJ1-2; D is unclear. CDR1 and CDR2 (germline): MDHEN, SYDVKM. V dropped 7 bases and J dropped 0 bases, with 18 bases sitting between them. The CDR3 totals 16 residues. This chain's CDR3 is CASKAASTPSNYGYTF. CDR3 coding DNA: TGTGCCAGCAAGGCGGCGTCAACGCCTTCTAACTATGGCTACACCTTC.

V usage is TRBV7-8 and J usage is TRBJ2-3; 11 nucleotides align to TRBD2. The CDR3 covers 17 residues. V lost 1 base to trimming and J lost 2 bases; unmatched junction nucleotides: 5. Germline V gene data show CDR1 as SGHVS and CDR2 as FQNEAQ. This CDR3 reads CASSLVQTSGDTDTQYF. CDR3 DNA sequence: TGTGCCAGCAGCTTAGTTCAGACTAGCGGGGACACAGATACGCAGTATTTT.

This clone came up a few times. This chain links TRBV6-4 with TRBJ1-3; 9 bases are a match to TRBD1. The CDR3 runs 16 residues. Trimming cost V 8 bases and J 4 bases; bases outside gene matches: 12. CDR1 is MRHNA and CDR2 is SNTAGT in the germline V gene. The CDR3 sequence: CASPVGPQGAGNTIYF. The CDR3 coding sequence is TGTGCCAGCCCCGTAGGTCCACAGGGGGCAGGAAACACCATATATTTT.

The V call is TRBV6-5, the J call TRBJ1-1, with TRBD1 as a possible D gene (6 bases). V lost 6 bases and J 1 base, leaving 12 bases between the germline ends. The germline CDR1 and CDR2 sequences are MNHEY and SVGAGI. The CDR3 covers 14 residues. The CDR3: CASRNRASNTEAFF. As DNA, the CDR3 is TGTGCCAGCAGAAACAGGGCCTCGAACACTGAAGCTTTCTTT.

The chain carries TRBV19 and TRBJ1-5; D gene ambiguous. The V end lost 2 bases, the J end lost 7 bases, and 12 bases lay between the germline ends. From germline, CDR1 is LNHDA and CDR2 SQIVND (reference sequence). CDR3 length: 14 amino acids. The CDR3 DNA reads as TGTGCCAGTAGTATATTAGGGTCGGGGCAGCCCCAGCATTTT. Its translation is CASSILGSGQPQHF.